These 3 T cell receptor beta chains came from one sample sequenced in a study of spatial heterogeneity in lung cancer. TCRdb re-derived calls from the 5' RACE reads in MiXCR, one entry per CDR3 protein. The table lists 10,000 to 15,000 distinct CDR3 sequences, 3.8% of them singletons. Stated time point: sample taken at primary tumor resection. This material consisted of PBMCs, taken at surgery. Every receptor here comes from a male donor with early-stage non-small cell lung cancer.

This clonotype occurred many times. The J gene is TRBJ1-1, the V gene TRBV20-1; 7 nucleotides agree with TRBD1. Looked up from germline, CDR1 is DFQATT and CDR2 is SNEGSKA (reference sequence). This CDR3 has 15 amino acids. J lost 5 bases, V lost 1 base, and 10 bases had no gene match. The CDR3 nucleotides read TGCAGTGCTAGAGCCGCACCGACAGGGCAGACTGAAGCTTTCTTT. It translates to CSARAAPTGQTEAFF.

The table lists this clonotype with many counts. The V call is TRBV7-3, the J call TRBJ2-3; tentative D call: TRBD1 (5 bases). The germline CDR1 and CDR2 sequences are SGHTA and FQGTGA. This CDR3 is 15 amino acids long. Trimming left V 5 bases short and J 2 bases short, with 14 bases between. The CDR3 DNA is TGTGCCAGCAGCGCCACAGGAGCTATCACAGATACGCAGTATTTT. It specifies CASSATGAITDTQYF.

This clonotype was detected only a few times. The rearrangement links TRBV2 to TRBJ2-7; D unresolved. Germline loops: CDR1 SNHLY, CDR2 FYNNEI. V lost 3 bases and J lost 3, with 9 bases in between. This CDR3 region has 13 residues. CDR3 region: CASSDDMDYEQYF. DNA for the CDR3: TGTGCCAGCAGTGATGACATGGACTACGAGCAGTACTTC.